The 10 T cell receptor beta chains listed next were all sequenced from one sample in a study of human T cells and chemical hapten exposure. TCRdb called the RACE reads again in MiXCR, with one record for every CDR3 protein. The table records tens of thousands of distinct CDR3 sequences, roughly 7.6% of them present only once. Time point: patch test 1, 2 weeks after DPC sensitization. Regarding treatment: therapeutic diphenylcyclopropenone sensitization with weekly scalp DPC. The sequencing here drew on whole blood, taken in connection with sensitization to the hapten diphenylcyclopropenone (DPC). The source is a woman in her twenties or thirties with alopecia areata. Some clones in this sample may be carry-over from other donors' samples.

In this sample, this clonotype turned up a few times. This chain connects TRBV20-1 to TRBJ1-1; D is ambiguous. Trimming shortened V by 1 base and J by 3 bases, and 21 bases separated the two germline ends. The CDR3 consists of 17 residues. Germline CDR1 reads DFQATT; CDR2 reads SNEGSKA (reference sequence). The DNA for the CDR3 is TGCAGTGCTAGAGGCATTCCCGGGAGGCATGAAGACACTGAAGCTTTCTTT. This encodes CSARGIPGRHEDTEAFF.

The chain has TRBV3-1 and TRBJ1-6, with D unclear. This CDR3 region has 14 residues. CDR1 is LGHDT, CDR2 YNNKEL, per germline (reference sequence). V was clipped by 1 base and J by 6 bases, with 7 bases between them. The CDR3 here is CASSQVVGNSPLHF. The CDR3 nucleotides are TGTGCCAGCAGCCAAGTGGTGGGTAATTCACCCCTCCACTTT.

This clonotype was seen repeatedly, ten times or more. This chain links TRBV29-1 with TRBJ1-1; TRBD1 is a possible D gene (5 bases). This CDR3 spans 12 amino acids. The germline V gene encodes CDR1 SQVTM and CDR2 ANQGSEA. Trimming stripped 4 bases from V and 7 bases from J, with 13 bases between. The CDR3 nucleotides are TGCAGCGTTGGGACCCATGGGGGTGAAGCTTTCTTT. Amino acid sequence: CSVGTHGGEAFF.

This clonotype was counted many times. The chain carries TRBV20-1 and TRBJ2-4; tentative D call: TRBD1 (6 bases). The V gene lost 5 bases and the J gene lost 0 bases, with 11 bases spanning the gap. Germline CDR1 and CDR2: DFQATT and SNEGSKA (reference sequence). The CDR3 totals 14 residues. CDR3 region: CSAPDRVAKNIQYF. The CDR3 nucleotides are TGCAGTGCTCCGGACAGAGTAGCCAAAAACATTCAGTACTTC.

This rearrangement joins TRBV29-1 to TRBJ2-4; 7 bases line up with TRBD1. Germline trimming cut 4 bases from V and 5 bases from J; bases unmatched to any gene: 2. Germline CDR1 and CDR2: SQVTM and ANQGSEA. The CDR3 runs to 12 residues. The CDR3 protein is CSVGQGENIQYF. DNA for the CDR3: TGCAGCGTTGGACAGGGCGAAAACATTCAGTACTTC.

This clonotype came up many times. The chain is built from TRBV9 and TRBJ2-7; tentatively, D is TRBD1 (6 bases). The CDR3 contains 14 residues. CDR1 and CDR2 (germline): SGDLS, YYNGEE. Deletions cut 0 bases from V and 3 bases from J, with 10 bases between. CDR3 in amino acids: CASSVGEDSYEQYF. The CDR3 DNA follows: TGTGCCAGCAGCGTAGGTGAGGACAGCTACGAGCAGTACTTC.

This clonotype has at least ten counts. The chain joins TRBV4-2 to TRBJ1-2, with D tentatively TRBD1 (5 bases). The V end was cut by 3 bases, the J end by 2 bases, with 10 bases between. The CDR3 has 14 residues. Germline V gene lookup returns CDR1 LGHNA and CDR2 YNFKEQ. CDR3 protein: CASSQVDSNYGYTF. The CDR3 nucleotides are TGTGCCAGCAGCCAGGTAGACAGCAACTATGGCTACACCTTC.

The sample holds a few counts of this clonotype. This chain uses TRBV12-3 or TRBV12-4 with TRBJ2-4; D unclear. This CDR3 has 12 residues. The germline V and J ends were trimmed by 5 bases and 5 bases, with 7 bases remaining between them. CDR3 nucleotide sequence: TGTGCCAGCAGTGTCATAGAAAACATTCAGTACTTC. It codes for CASSVIENIQYF.

The V call is TRBV18, the J call TRBJ1-2, with D hard to call. The ends were cut back, 0 bases at V and 5 bases at J, with 4 bases in the middle. The germline V gene has CDR1 KGHSH and CDR2 LQKENI. The CDR3 spans 12 residues. CDR3 sequence: CASSPPGYGYTF. The CDR3 DNA reads as TGTGCCAGCTCACCACCAGGGTATGGCTACACCTTC. Using reference TRBV18 and TRBJ1-2 for the parts outside the CDR3, the full variable domain is NAGVMQNPRHLVRRRGQEARLRCSPMKGHSHVYWYRQLPEEGLKFMVYLQKENIIDESGMPKERFSAEFPKEGPSILRIQQVVRGDSAAYFCASSPPGYGYTFGSGTRLTVV.

This clonotype has ten or more counts. The CDR3 nucleotides are TGTGCCAGCAGCTCCGCCGGGCCCGAGCAGTACTTC. Its translation: CASSSAGPEQYF. The chain recombines TRBV7-6 with TRBJ2-7; D is unclear. The CDR3 length is 12 residues. Trimming took 4 bases from V and 6 from J, leaving 10 bases between them. Germline lookup yields CDR1 SGHVS and CDR2 FNYEAQ.